These 17 T cell receptor beta chains share one sample of origin, sequenced in a study of identical twins. TCRdb analysed the 5' RACE reads with MiXCR anew, one entry per CDR3 protein. The sample has some 730,000 distinct CDR3 sequences; approximately 18% are singletons. The sample was also linked to a second study, of T cells expressing NK-cell markers.

Sequenced material: PBMCs. These receptors came from a woman aged 18-29 years in good health.

There are a few counts of this clonotype. The CDR3 protein is CAGRGTVGELFF. CDR3 nucleotides: TGTGCCGGACGGGGGACGGTCGGGGAGCTGTTTTTT. The chain links TRBV30 to TRBJ2-2, with D possibly matching TRBD2 (6 bases). From germline, CDR1 is GTSNPN and CDR2 SVGIG (reference sequence). The CDR3 runs to 12 residues. V was shortened by 8 bases and J by 7 bases, with 14 bases between the two germline ends. Together with reference TRBV30 and TRBJ2-2, the CDR3 gives the full variable domain: SQTIHQWPATLVQPVGSPLSLECTVEGTSNPNLYWYRQAAGRGLQLLFYSVGIGQISSEVPQNLSASRPQDRQFILSSKKLLLSDSGFYLCAGRGTVGELFFGEGSRLTVL.

This chain links TRBV5-6 with TRBJ2-1, with TRBD2 identical over 7 bases. V was clipped by 1 base and J by 5 bases; unmatched bases: 9. This CDR3 spans 16 amino acids. The V gene's germline CDR1 is SGHDT and CDR2 YYEEEE. CDR3 amino acids: CASSLRRELPHNEQFF. CDR3 DNA sequence: TGTGCCAGCAGCTTGCGGCGGGAGTTACCCCACAATGAGCAGTTCTTC.

CDR3 coding DNA: TGCGCCAGCAGCGTGGACAGGTTTTACGAGCAGTACTTC. Amino acid sequence: CASSVDRFYEQYF. This chain joins TRBV5-1 and TRBJ2-7, with 7 bases fitting TRBD1. The germline CDR1 and CDR2 sequences are SGHRS and YFSETQ. The CDR3 loop spans 13 amino acids. J gave up 4 bases and V 4 bases, and 5 bases lay outside the gene matches.

This clonotype was counted only a few times. This rearrangement joins TRBV6-5 to TRBJ1-5; TRBD1 matches 8 bases. CDR1 and CDR2 from the germline V gene are MNHEY and SVGAGI. The CDR3 totals 15 residues. Trimming took 0 bases from V and 4 from J; bases not matched to a gene: 2. CDR3 in DNA: TGTGCCAGCAGTTACTCAGACAGGGGAAATCAGCCCCAGCATTTT. As protein: CASSYSDRGNQPQHF.

This chain links TRBV6-5 with TRBJ1-2; possibly TRBD1 for D (5 bases). This CDR3 contains 12 residues. The V end was cut by 5 bases, the J end by 6 bases, with 10 bases between. Germline CDR1 reads MNHEY; CDR2 reads SVGAGI. The CDR3 region has the DNA TGTGCCAGCAGTAAACGGGGCCATGGCTACACCTTC. It encodes CASSKRGHGYTF.

Remarks on this clonotype: Compared with germline, one end of the junction differs, possibly owing to a read error. The chain couples TRBV12-3 or TRBV12-4 to TRBJ2-7, with D perhaps TRBD2 (6 bases). The length of the CDR3 is 15 residues. In DNA, the CDR3 is TGTACCAGCAGTTTGTGGAGGGCCGGTAAGAACGAGCAGTACTTC. Amino acids: CTSSLWRAGKNEQYF.

The sample holds a few counts of this clonotype. The rearrangement links TRBV4-3 to TRBJ2-7; TRBD2 aligns across 9 bases. The V and J ends lost 3 bases and 7 bases, in that order; junction bases with no gene match: 13. CDR3 length: 16 residues. Germline V CDR1 and CDR2: LGHNA, YSLEER. CDR3 DNA: TGCGCCAGCAGCCAGTCAGCGGGAGGACCGGGGGGGGAGCAGTACTTC. Its protein product is CASSQSAGGPGGEQYF.

The chain is built from TRBV20-1 and TRBJ2-7, with D perhaps being TRBD1 or TRBD2 (5 bases each). In germline, CDR1 is DFQATT, CDR2 SNEGSKA (reference sequence). The CDR3 is made up of 12 amino acids. V was clipped by 5 bases and J by 2 bases, with 10 bases between them. Here the CDR3 DNA reads TGCAGTGCTCTGGGACGGACCTACGAGCAGTACTTC. It encodes CSALGRTYEQYF.

There are a few counts of this clonotype. The chain has TRBV18 and TRBJ1-2, with 7 nucleotides matching TRBD1. This CDR3 has 15 residues. Trimming cost V 3 bases and J 9 bases; bases outside gene matches: 13. CDR1 and CDR2 from the germline V gene are KGHSH and LQKENI. CDR3 nucleotides: TGTGCCAGCTCACCGACAGCGGACAGGTCTGGGAGCTACACCTTC. Translated, it gives CASSPTADRSGSYTF.

This clonotype was detected only a few times. This chain links TRBV12-3 or TRBV12-4 with TRBJ1-5; D might be TRBD1 (6 bases). This CDR3 is 18 amino acids long. V shed 5 bases and J shed 2 bases, with 22 bases lying between them. CDR3 sequence (DNA): TGTGCCAGCAGTCGCGGGAGAGGGGGTGTGCGGGGCAATCAGCCCCAGCATTTT. Residues: CASSRGRGGVRGNQPQHF.

This clonotype turned up a few times. V is TRBV19 and J is TRBJ2-7; maybe TRBD1 (6 bases). This CDR3 has 14 amino acids. The V end was cut by 5 bases, the J end by 2 bases, with 13 bases between. Germline V gene data show CDR1 as LNHDA and CDR2 as SQIVND (reference sequence). The CDR3 nucleotides are TGTGCCAGTAGTCGGGCAGGGGTGACCTACGAGCAGTACTTC. As protein: CASSRAGVTYEQYF.

The chain is built from TRBV20-1 and TRBJ2-1, with TRBD2 matching 7 bases. Germline V gene data show CDR1 as DFQATT and CDR2 as SNEGSKA (reference sequence). There are 13 residues in the CDR3. V shed 7 bases and J 8 bases; nucleotides not matched to a gene: 11. CDR3 sequence: CSGSGGGRYEQFF. Here the CDR3 DNA reads TGCAGTGGGTCGGGGGGTGGGAGATATGAGCAGTTCTTC.

The chain recombines TRBV12-3 or TRBV12-4 with TRBJ1-3, with no clear D. Deletions cut 3 bases from V and 4 bases from J, with 13 bases between. This CDR3 is built from 15 residues. The CDR3 region has the DNA TGTGCCAGCAGTTTGGGGTTGACACGAGGAAACACCATATATTTT. Amino acid sequence: CASSLGLTRGNTIYF.

The sample holds a few counts of this clonotype. The chain couples TRBV3-1 to TRBJ2-1, with D hard to call. Germline CDR1 LGHDT, CDR2 YNNKEL (reference sequence). V was trimmed by 11 bases and J by 15 bases, leaving 14 bases between them. This CDR3 is built from 9 residues. The CDR3 loop reads CAGKPYLFF. The CDR3 region has the DNA TGTGCCGGGAAGCCCTACCTGTTCTTC.

This chain connects TRBV7-9 to TRBJ2-5; a possible D gene is TRBD1 (5 bases). This CDR3 has 14 residues. Between the trimmed V and J ends, which lost 5 bases and 2 bases, there was a span of 12 bases. CDR1 is SEHNR, CDR2 FQNEAQ, per germline (reference sequence). The CDR3 protein is CASSVRQKQETQYF. The CDR3 nucleotides read TGTGCCAGCAGCGTACGACAGAAACAAGAGACCCAGTACTTC.

CDR3 coding DNA: TGTGCCACCAGCTTGTCTAGCGCCGGGGAGCTGTTTTTT. It specifies CATSLSSAGELFF. The chain couples TRBV15 to TRBJ2-2; TRBD2 is a possible D gene (6 bases). The CDR3 covers 13 residues. With 5 bases removed from V and 6 bases from J, the gap between germline ends came to 10 bases. CDR1 is LNHNV and CDR2 is YYDKDF in the germline V gene (reference sequence).

This clonotype was seen many times. CDR3 in amino acids: CSARDRGSGANVLTF. Written as DNA, the CDR3 is TGCAGTGCTAGAGATAGGGGCTCTGGGGCCAACGTCCTGACTTTC. The chain recombines TRBV20-1 with TRBJ2-6; tentative D call: TRBD1 (5 bases). The CDR3 has 15 residues. The V gene lost 0 bases and the J gene lost 0 bases, with 6 bases spanning the gap. The germline V gene has CDR1 DFQATT and CDR2 SNEGSKA (reference sequence).